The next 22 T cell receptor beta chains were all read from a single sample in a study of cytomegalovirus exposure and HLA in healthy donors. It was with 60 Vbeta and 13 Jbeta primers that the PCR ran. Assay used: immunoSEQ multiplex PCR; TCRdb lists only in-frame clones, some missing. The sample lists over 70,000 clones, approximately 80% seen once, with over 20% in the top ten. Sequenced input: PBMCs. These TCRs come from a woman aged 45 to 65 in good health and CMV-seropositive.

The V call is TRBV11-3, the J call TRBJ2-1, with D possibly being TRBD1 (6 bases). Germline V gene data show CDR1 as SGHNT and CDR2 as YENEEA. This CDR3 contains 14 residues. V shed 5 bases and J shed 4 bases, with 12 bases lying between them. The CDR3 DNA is TGTGCCAGCAGCCTCCGGGACACATACAATGAGCAGTTCTTC. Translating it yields CASSLRDTYNEQFF.

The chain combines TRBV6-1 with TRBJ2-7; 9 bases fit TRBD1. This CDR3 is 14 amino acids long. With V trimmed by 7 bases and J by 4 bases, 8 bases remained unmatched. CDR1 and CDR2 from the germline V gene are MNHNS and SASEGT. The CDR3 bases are TGTGCCAGCATTCCGGGACAGGGACGATACGAGCAGTACGTC. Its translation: CASIPGQGRYEQYV.

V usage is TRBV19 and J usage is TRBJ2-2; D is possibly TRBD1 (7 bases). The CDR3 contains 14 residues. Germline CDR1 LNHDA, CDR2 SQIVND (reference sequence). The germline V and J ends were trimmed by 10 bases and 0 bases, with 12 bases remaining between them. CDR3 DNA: TGTGCCACCAGGGGGGCCGCGAACACCGGGGAGCTGTTTTTT. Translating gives CATRGAANTGELFF.

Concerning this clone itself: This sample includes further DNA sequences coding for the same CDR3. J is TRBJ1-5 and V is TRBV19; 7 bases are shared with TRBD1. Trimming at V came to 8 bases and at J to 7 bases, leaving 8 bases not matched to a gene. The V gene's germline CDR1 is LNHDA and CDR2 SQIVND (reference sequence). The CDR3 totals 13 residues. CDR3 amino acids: CASEDRAGQPQHF. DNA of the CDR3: TGTGCCAGTGAAGACAGGGCAGGACAGCCCCAGCATTTT.

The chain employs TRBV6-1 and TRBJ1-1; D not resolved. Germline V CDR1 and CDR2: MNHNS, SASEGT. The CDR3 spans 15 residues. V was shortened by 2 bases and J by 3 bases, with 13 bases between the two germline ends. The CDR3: CASSEKMSGYTEAFF. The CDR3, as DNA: TGTGCCAGCAGTGAAAAAATGTCGGGGTACACTGAAGCTTTCTTT.

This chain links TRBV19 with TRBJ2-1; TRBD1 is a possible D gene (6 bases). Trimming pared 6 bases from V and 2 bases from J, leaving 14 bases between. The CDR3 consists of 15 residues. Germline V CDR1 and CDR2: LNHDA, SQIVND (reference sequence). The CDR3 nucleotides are TGTGCCAGTAGGCTTGACAGGTCCCCCTACAATGAGCAGTTCTTC. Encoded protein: CASRLDRSPYNEQFF.

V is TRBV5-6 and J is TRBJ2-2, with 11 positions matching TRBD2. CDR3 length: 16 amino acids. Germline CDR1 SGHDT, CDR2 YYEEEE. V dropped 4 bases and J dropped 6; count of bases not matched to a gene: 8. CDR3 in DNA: TGTGCCAGCAGCCCTCAGGGACTAGCGGTCGCCGGGGAGCTGTTTTTT. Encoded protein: CASSPQGLAVAGELFF. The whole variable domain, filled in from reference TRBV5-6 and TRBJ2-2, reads DAGVTQSPTHLIKTRGQQVTLRCSPKSGHDTVSWYQQALGQGPQFIFQYYEEEERQRGNFPDRFSGHQFPNYSSELNVNALLLGDSALYLCASSPQGLAVAGELFFGEGSRLTVL.

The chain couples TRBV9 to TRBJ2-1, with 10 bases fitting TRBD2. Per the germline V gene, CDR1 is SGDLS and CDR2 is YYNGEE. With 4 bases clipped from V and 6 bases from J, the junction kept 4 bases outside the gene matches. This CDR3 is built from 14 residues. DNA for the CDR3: TGTGCCAGCAGCACATCTAGCGGGAGCAATGAGCAGTTCTTC. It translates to CASSTSSGSNEQFF.

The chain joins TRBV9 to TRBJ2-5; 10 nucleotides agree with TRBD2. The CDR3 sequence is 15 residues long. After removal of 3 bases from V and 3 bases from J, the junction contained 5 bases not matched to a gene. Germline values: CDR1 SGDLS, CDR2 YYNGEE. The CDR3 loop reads CASSARTSGEETQYF. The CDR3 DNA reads TGTGCCAGCAGCGCAAGAACTAGCGGGGAAGAGACCCAGTACTTC.

The chain's CDR3 is CASSVGPQQFF. The DNA of the CDR3 is TGTGCCAGCAGTGTGGGCCCCCAGCAGTTCTTC. V usage is TRBV25-1 and J usage is TRBJ2-1; D call uncertain. This CDR3 has 11 residues. The germline V and J ends were trimmed by 4 bases and 11 bases, with 9 bases remaining between them. The germline CDR1 and CDR2 sequences are MGHDK and SYGVNS.

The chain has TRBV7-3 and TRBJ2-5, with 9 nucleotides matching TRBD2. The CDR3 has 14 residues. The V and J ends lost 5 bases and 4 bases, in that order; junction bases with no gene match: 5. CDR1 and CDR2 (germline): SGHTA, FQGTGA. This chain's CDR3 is CASSAGGLGETQYF. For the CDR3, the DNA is TGTGCCAGCAGCGCGGGGGGGCTGGGAGAGACCCAGTACTTC.

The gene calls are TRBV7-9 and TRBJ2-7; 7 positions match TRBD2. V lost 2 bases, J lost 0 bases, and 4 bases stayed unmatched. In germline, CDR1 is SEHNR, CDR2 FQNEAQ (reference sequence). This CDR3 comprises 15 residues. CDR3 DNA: TGTGCCAGCAGCTTACCCCTAGCGGTCTCCTACGAGCAGTACGTC. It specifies CASSLPLAVSYEQYV.

For the CDR3, the DNA is TGCGCCAGCAGTGAGAGAGACCGGGACATCCAACCAAATCAGCCCCAGCATTTT. This gives the protein CASSERDRDIQPNQPQHF. V and J are TRBV10-2 and TRBJ1-5; TRBD1 is a possible D gene (6 bases). The CDR3 length is 18 residues. Looked up from germline, CDR1 is WSHSY and CDR2 is SAAADI. Trimming pared 2 bases from V and 4 bases from J, leaving 21 bases between.

Here the CDR3 reads CASSAGLAGDQETQYF. The CDR3 DNA reads as TGTGCCAGCAGCGCCGGACTAGCGGGGGACCAAGAGACCCAGTACTTC. The V and J genes are TRBV9 and TRBJ2-5; 13 bases align to TRBD2. Germline-derived CDR1 and CDR2 are SGDLS and YYNGEE. This CDR3 comprises 16 residues. The V gene end was trimmed by 3 bases and the J gene end by 0 bases; junction bases not matched to a gene: 2.

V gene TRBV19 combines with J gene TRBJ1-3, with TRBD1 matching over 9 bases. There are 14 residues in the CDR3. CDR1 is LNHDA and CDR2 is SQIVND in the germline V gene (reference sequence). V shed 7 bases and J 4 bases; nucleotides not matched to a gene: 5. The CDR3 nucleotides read TGTGCCAGTATGGACACAGGGGGCGGAAACACCATATATTTT. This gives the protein CASMDTGGGNTIYF.

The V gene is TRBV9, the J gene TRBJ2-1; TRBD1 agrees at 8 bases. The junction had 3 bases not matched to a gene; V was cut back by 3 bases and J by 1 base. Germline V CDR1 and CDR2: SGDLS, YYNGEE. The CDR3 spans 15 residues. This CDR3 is CASSATGGSYNEQFF. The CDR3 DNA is TGTGCCAGCAGCGCAACAGGGGGGTCCTACAATGAGCAGTTCTTC.

The CDR3 DNA reads TGTGCCAGCAGCCGGGGACAGACGTCGAACACCGGGGAGCTGTTTTTT. This sequence encodes CASSRGQTSNTGELFF. This chain connects TRBV5-8 to TRBJ2-2, with TRBD1 matching 7 bases. The length of the CDR3 is 16 residues. V shed 4 bases, J shed 0 bases, and the junction held 6 bases outside the gene matches. CDR1 SGHTS and CDR2 YDEGEE come from the germline V gene.

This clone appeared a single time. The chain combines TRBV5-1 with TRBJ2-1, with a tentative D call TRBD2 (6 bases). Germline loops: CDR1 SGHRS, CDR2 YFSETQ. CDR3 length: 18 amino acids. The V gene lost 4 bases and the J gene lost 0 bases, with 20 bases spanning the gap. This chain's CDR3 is CASSPQPVGRGSYNEQFF. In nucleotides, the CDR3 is TGCGCCAGCAGCCCACAACCGGTAGGGCGGGGCTCCTACAATGAGCAGTTCTTC.

The CDR3 nucleotides are TGCGCCAGCAGAACAACCCACGAGCAGTACTTC. Translated: CASRTTHEQYF. This chain links TRBV5-1 with TRBJ2-7; the D is unclear. Trimming removed 5 bases at V and 5 bases at J, with 8 bases between. In germline, CDR1 is SGHRS, CDR2 YFSETQ. This CDR3 comprises 11 residues.

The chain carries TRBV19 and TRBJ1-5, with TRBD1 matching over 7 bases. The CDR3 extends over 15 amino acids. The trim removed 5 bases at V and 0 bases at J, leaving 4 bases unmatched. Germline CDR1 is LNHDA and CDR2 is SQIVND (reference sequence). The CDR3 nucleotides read TGTGCCAGTAGTCGGGACAGCGATAGCAATCAGCCCCAGCATTTT. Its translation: CASSRDSDSNQPQHF.

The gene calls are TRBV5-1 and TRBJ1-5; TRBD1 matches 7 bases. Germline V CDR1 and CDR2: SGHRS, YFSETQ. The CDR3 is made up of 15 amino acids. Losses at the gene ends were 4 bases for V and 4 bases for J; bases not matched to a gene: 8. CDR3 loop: CASSSPDRPNQPQHF. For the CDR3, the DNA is TGCGCCAGCAGCAGCCCGGACAGGCCTAATCAGCCCCAGCATTTT. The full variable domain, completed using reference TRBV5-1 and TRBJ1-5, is KAGVTQTPRYLIKTRGQQVTLSCSPISGHRSVSWYQQTPGQGLQFLFEYFSETQRNKGNFPGRFSGRQFSNSRSEMNVSTLELGDSALYLCASSSPDRPNQPQHFGDGTRLSIL.

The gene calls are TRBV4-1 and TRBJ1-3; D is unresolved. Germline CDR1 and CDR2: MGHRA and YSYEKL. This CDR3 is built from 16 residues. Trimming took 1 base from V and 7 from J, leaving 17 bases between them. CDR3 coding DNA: TGCGCCAGCAGCCAAGTAGAGGGAAAGTCGGGGAACACCATATATTTT. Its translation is CASSQVEGKSGNTIYF.